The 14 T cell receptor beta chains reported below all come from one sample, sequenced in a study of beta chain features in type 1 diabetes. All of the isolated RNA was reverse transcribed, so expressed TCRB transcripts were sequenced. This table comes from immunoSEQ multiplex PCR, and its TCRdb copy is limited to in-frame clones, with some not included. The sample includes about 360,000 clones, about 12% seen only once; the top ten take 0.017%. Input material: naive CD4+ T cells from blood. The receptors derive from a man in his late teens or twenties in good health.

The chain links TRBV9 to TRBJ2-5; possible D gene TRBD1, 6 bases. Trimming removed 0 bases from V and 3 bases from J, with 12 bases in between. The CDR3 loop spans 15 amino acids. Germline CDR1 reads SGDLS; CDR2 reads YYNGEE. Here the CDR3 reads CASSVAPDRKETQYF. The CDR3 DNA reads TGTGCCAGCAGCGTAGCCCCGGACAGAAAAGAGACCCAGTACTTC.

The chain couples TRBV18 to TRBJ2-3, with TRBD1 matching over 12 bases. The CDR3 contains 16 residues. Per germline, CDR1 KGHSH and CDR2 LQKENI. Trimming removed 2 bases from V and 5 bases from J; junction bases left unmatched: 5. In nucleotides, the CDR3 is TGTGCCAGCTCACCAGGGACAGGGGGCTCGAGAGATACGCAGTATTTT. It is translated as CASSPGTGGSRDTQYF.

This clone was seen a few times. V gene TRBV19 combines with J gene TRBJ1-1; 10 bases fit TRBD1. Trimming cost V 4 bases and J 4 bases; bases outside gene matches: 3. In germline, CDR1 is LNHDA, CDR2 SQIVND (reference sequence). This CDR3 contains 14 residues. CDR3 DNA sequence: TGTGCCAGTAGTACCCGGACAGGGGGCACTGAAGCTTTCTTT. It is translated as CASSTRTGGTEAFF.

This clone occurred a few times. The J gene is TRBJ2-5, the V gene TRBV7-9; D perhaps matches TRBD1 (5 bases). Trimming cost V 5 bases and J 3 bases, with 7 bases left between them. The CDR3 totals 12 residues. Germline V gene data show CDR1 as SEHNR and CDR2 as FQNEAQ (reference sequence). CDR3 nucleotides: TGTGCCAGCAGCCCGACAGAAGAGACCCAGTACTTC. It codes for CASSPTEETQYF.

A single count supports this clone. The CDR3 is CASSGGVSGGPYQETQYF. DNA for the CDR3: TGTGCCAGCAGCGGGGGGGTGAGCGGGGGACCGTACCAAGAGACCCAGTACTTC. This chain links TRBV5-8 with TRBJ2-5; the match to TRBD2 covers 8 bases. Germline-derived CDR1 and CDR2 are SGHTS and YDEGEE. CDR3 length equals 18 residues. The trim removed 4 bases at V and 0 bases at J, leaving 14 bases unmatched.

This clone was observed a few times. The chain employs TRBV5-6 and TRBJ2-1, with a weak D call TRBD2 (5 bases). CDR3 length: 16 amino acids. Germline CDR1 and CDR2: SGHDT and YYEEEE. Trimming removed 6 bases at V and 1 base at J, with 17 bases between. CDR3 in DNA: TGTGCCAGCACCTCAGCGGCAGGTGGTTCCTACAATGAGCAGTTCTTC. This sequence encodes CASTSAAGGSYNEQFF.

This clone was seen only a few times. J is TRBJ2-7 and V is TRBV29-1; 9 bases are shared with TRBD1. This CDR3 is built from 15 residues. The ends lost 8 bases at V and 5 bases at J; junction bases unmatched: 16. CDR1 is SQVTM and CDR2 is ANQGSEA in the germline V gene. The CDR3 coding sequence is TGCAGCCCTGCGGCCGGGACAGGGATTTCCCACGAGCAGTACTTC. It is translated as CSPAAGTGISHEQYF.

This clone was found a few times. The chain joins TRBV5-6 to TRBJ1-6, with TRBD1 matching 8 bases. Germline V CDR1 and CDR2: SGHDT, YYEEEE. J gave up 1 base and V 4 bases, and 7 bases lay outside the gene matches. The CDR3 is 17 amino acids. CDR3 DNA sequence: TGTGCCAGCAGCAAGGACAGGGTGACTTCCTATAATTCACCCCTCCACTTT. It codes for CASSKDRVTSYNSPLHF.

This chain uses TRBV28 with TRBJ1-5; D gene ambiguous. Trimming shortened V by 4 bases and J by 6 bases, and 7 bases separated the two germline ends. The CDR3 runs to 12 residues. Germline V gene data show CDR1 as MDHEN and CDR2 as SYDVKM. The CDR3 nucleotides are TGTGCCAGCAGTTCGTCCAGTCAGCCCCAGCATTTT. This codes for CASSSSSQPQHF.

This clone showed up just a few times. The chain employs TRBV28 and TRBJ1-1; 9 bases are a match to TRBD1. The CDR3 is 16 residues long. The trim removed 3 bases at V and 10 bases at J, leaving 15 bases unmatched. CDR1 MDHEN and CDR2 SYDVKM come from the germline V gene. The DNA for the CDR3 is TGTGCCAGCAGTTTGGTCAGCCGGGACAGGGACAGTGTAGCTTTCTTT. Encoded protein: CASSLVSRDRDSVAFF. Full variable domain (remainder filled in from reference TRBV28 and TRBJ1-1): DVKVTQSSRYLVKRTGEKVFLECVQDMDHENMFWYRQDPGLGLRLIYFSYDVKMKEKGDIPEGYSVSREKKERFSLILESASTNQTSMYLCASSLVSRDRDSVAFFGQGTRLTVV.

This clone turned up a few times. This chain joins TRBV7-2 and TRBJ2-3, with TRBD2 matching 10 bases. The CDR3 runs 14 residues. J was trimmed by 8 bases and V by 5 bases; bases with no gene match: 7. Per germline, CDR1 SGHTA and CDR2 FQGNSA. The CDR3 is CASSEDIAGGTQYF. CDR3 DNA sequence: TGTGCCAGCAGCGAGGATATAGCGGGGGGTACGCAGTATTTT.

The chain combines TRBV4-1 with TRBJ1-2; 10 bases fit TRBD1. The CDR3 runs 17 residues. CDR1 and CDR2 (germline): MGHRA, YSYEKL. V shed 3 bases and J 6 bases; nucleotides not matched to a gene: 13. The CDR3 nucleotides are TGCGCCAGCAGCCACGAGATCCGGGACAGGGGAGTGGATGGCTACACCTTC. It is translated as CASSHEIRDRGVDGYTF.

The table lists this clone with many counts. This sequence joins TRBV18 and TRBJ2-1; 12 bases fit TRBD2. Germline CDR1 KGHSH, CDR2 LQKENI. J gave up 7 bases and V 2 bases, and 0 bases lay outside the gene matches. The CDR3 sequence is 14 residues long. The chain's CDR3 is CASSPTSGGNEQFF. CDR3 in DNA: TGTGCCAGCTCACCAACTAGCGGGGGGAATGAGCAGTTCTTC.

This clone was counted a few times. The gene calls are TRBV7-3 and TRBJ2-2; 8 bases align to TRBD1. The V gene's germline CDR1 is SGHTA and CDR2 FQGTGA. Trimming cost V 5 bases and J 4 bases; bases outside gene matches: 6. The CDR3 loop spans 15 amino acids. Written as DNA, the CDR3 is TGTGCCAGCAGCCCGGACAGGGATCGCACCGGGGAGCTGTTTTTT. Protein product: CASSPDRDRTGELFF.